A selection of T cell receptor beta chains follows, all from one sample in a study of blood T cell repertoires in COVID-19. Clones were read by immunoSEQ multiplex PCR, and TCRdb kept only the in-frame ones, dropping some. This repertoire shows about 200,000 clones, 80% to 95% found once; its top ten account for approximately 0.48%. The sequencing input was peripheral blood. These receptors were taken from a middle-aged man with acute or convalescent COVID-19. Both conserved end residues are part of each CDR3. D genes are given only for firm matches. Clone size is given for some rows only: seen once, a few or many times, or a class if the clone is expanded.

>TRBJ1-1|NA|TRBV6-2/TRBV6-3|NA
CASSPYTVLNTEAFF
TGTGCCAGCAGCCCATATACAGTCCTGAACACTGAAGCTTTCTTT
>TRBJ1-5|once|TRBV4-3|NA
CASSQDPPNSNQPQHF
TGCGCCAGCAGCCAAGATCCCCCTAATAGCAATCAGCCCCAGCATTTT
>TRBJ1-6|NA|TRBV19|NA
CASSTPFRVSPLHF
TGTGCCAGTAGTACGCCGTTCCGGGTTTCACCCCTCCACTTT
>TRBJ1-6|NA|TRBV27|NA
CASSFGEGYNSPLHF
TGTGCCAGCAGTTTTGGGGAGGGATATAATTCACCCCTCCACTTT
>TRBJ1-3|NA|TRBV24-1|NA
CATRFQGASGNTIYF
TGTGCCACCCGATTCCAGGGTGCCTCTGGAAACACCATATATTTT
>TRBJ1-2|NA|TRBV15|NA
CATSSRAGVYGYTF
TGTGCCACCAGCAGTCGCGCAGGGGTTTATGGCTACACCTTC
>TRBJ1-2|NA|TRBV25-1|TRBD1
CASSEPGTGANYGYTF
TGTGCCAGCAGTGAACCCGGGACAGGTGCTAACTATGGCTACACCTTC
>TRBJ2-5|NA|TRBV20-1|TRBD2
CSASPSGGASGETQYF
TGCAGTGCTAGTCCCAGCGGGGGGGCCTCGGGTGAGACCCAGTACTTC
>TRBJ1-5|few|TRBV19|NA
CASRDGTRDQPQHF
TGTGCCAGTCGGGACGGGACTCGGGACCAGCCCCAGCATTTT
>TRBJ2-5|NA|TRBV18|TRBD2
CASSPGLAGFETQYF
TGTGCCAGCTCACCAGGACTAGCGGGGTTTGAGACCCAGTACTTC
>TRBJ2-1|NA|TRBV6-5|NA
CASHFTGEQFF
TGTGCCAGCCACTTTACTGGTGAGCAGTTCTTC
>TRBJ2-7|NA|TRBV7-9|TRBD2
CASSTGTSVEQYF
TGTGCCAGCAGCACCGGGACTAGTGTCGAGCAGTACTTC
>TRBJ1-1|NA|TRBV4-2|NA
CASSRLGQNTEAFF
TGTGCCAGCAGCCGATTAGGACAGAACACTGAAGCTTTCTTT
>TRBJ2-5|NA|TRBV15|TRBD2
CATAGGRKETQYF
TGTGCCACCGCGGGGGGCCGGAAAGAGACCCAGTACTTC
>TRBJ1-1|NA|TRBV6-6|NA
CASSYGASRENTEAFF
TGTGCCAGCAGTTATGGGGCCTCCCGTGAGAACACTGAAGCTTTCTTT
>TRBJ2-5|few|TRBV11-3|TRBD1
CASSSGQGKDQETQYF
TGTGCCAGCAGCTCAGGACAGGGGAAGGACCAAGAGACCCAGTACTTC
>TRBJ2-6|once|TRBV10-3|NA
CAISESRAGANVLTF
TGTGCCATCAGTGAGTCGAGGGCTGGGGCCAACGTCCTGACTTTC
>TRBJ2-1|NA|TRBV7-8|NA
CASSLMGRSSYNEQFF
TGTGCCAGCAGCTTAATGGGGCGGAGCTCCTACAATGAGCAGTTCTTC
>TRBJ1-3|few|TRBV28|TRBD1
CASSMWTGGSGNTIYF
TGTGCCAGCAGTATGTGGACAGGGGGATCAGGAAACACCATATATTTT
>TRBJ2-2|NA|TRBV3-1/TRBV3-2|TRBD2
CASSRNSGSLAGELFF
TGTGCCAGCAGCCGCAATAGCGGGAGCCTCGCCGGGGAGCTGTTTTTT
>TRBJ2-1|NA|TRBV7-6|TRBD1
CASSLRTGGSGTYNEQFF
TGTGCCAGCAGCTTAAGGACAGGGGGAAGCGGTACCTACAATGAGCAGTTCTTC
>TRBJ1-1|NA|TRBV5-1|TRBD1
CASTRDRVGSTEAFF
TGCGCCAGCACTCGGGACAGGGTAGGTAGCACTGAAGCTTTCTTT
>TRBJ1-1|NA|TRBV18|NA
CASSPTGETEAFF
TGTGCCAGCTCACCAACTGGGGAGACTGAAGCTTTCTTT
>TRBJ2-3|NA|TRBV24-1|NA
CATSSAPGQEGDYSSTDTQYF
TGTGCCACCAGTTCAGCCCCGGGACAGGAGGGGGACTATTCTAGCACAGATACGCAGTATTTT
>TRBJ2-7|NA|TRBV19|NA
CASSIGQGSYEQYF
TGTGCCAGTAGTATCGGGCAGGGGTCCTACGAGCAGTACTTC
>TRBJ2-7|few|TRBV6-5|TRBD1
CASSYSGQGPYEQYF
TGTGCCAGCAGTTACTCGGGACAGGGGCCCTACGAGCAGTACTTC
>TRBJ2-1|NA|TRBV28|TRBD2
CASSFSGGNNEQFF
TGTGCCAGCAGTTTCAGCGGGGGGAACAATGAGCAGTTCTTC
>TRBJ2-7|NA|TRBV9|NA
CASSVLDSTYEQYF
TGTGCCAGCAGCGTACTGGACAGTACCTACGAGCAGTACTTC
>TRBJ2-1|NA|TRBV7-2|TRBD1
CASSPNRGTGLYNEQFF
TGTGCCAGCAGCCCAAACCGTGGGACAGGGTTATACAATGAGCAGTTCTTC
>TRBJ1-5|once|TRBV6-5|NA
CASSYRVDQPQHF
TGTGCCAGCAGTTACCGGGTGGATCAGCCCCAGCATTTT
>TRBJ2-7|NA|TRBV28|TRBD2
CASSFPGGIYEQYF
TGTGCCAGCAGTTTCCCGGGAGGGATATACGAGCAGTACTTC
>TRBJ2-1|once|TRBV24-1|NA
CATSDPVASGANEQFF
TGTGCCACCAGTGACCCCGTCGCAAGTGGGGCCAATGAGCAGTTCTTC
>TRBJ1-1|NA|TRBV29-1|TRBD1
CSVATGYTEAFF
TGCAGCGTTGCGACAGGGTACACTGAAGCTTTCTTT
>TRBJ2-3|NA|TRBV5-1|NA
CASSLGQETDTQYF
TGCGCCAGCAGCTTAGGACAAGAGACAGATACGCAGTATTTT
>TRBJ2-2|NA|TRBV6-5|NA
CASSYSRGNTGELFF
TGTGCCAGCAGTTACTCGCGAGGGAACACCGGGGAGCTGTTTTTT
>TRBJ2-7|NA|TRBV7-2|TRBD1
CASSSTGGTGEQYF
TGTGCCAGCAGCTCGACAGGGGGAACGGGCGAGCAGTACTTC
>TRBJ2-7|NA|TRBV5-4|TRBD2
CASSTRTSLRGGYEQYF
TGTGCCAGCAGCACGCGGACTAGCCTCCGGGGTGGCTACGAGCAGTACTTC
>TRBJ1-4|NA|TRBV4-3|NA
CASSQGAGGWEKLFF
TGCGCCAGCAGCCAAGGGGCGGGGGGCTGGGAAAAACTGTTTTTT
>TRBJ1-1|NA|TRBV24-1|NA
CATSGAGMNTEAFF
TGTGCCACCAGTGGCGCGGGGATGAACACTGAAGCTTTCTTT
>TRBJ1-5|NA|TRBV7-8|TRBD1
CASSPGGTSWGEQPQHF
TGTGCCAGCAGCCCAGGGGGGACCTCGTGGGGAGAGCAGCCCCAGCATTTT
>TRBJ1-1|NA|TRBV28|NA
CASSFPQLNTEAFF
TGTGCCAGCAGTTTCCCACAGCTGAACACTGAAGCTTTCTTT
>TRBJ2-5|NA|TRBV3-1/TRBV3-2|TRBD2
CASSHRLAGVQETQYF
TGTGCCAGCAGCCATCGTTTAGCGGGGGTCCAAGAGACCCAGTACTTC
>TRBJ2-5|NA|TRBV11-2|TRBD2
CASSAGREGTQYF
TGTGCCAGCAGCGCAGGGCGGGAGGGAACCCAGTACTTC
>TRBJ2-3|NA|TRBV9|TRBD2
CASSGGGKTDTQYF
TGTGCCAGCAGCGGCGGGGGTAAAACAGATACGCAGTATTTT
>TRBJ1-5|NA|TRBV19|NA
CASSINQGGNQPQHF
TGTGCCAGTAGTATAAATCAGGGTGGCAATCAGCCCCAGCATTTT
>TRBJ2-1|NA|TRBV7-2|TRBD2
CASSPGSGSHEQFF
TGTGCCAGCAGCCCAGGTAGCGGGAGCCATGAGCAGTTCTTC
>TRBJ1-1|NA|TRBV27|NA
CASSQTGQTGAFF
TGTGCCAGCAGTCAAACGGGCCAAACGGGGGCTTTCTTT
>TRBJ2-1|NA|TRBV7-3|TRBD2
CASSLLPSGYNEQFF
TGTGCCAGCAGCTTACTACCTAGCGGATACAATGAGCAGTTCTTC
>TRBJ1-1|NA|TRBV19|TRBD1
CASSMGTGSTEAFF
TGTGCCAGTAGTATGGGGACAGGGAGCACTGAAGCTTTCTTT
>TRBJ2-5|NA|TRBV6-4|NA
CASSPRLGETQYF
TGTGCCAGCAGTCCCCGACTAGGAGAGACCCAGTACTTC
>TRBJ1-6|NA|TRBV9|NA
CASSAQGSYNSPLHF
TGTGCCAGCAGCGCACAGGGCTCCTATAATTCACCCCTCCACTTT
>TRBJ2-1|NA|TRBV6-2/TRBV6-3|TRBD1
CASSYSLSTGDFSSYNEQFF
TGTGCCAGCAGTTACTCGCTCTCGACAGGGGACTTCAGCTCCTACAATGAGCAGTTCTTC
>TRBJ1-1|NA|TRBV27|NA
CASSPRGGRYRMNTEAFF
TGTGCCAGCAGTCCCCGGGGAGGGAGGTATCGGATGAACACTGAAGCTTTCTTT
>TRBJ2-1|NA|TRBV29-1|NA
CSLERAFGDNEQFF
TGCAGCCTTGAGCGGGCCTTCGGGGACAATGAGCAGTTCTTC